The clone carrying this TCR beta chain was seen more than once but under ten times. Its antigen is as yet unknown. This entry comes from a study of PD-1 blockade in mismatch repair-deficient tumors. The overall study: Enrolled about 2012-2016, patients had progressing, pretreated mismatch repair-deficient cancers of about a dozen types. Study-level results: Tumor-resident clones, often undetectable pretreatment in blood, expanded then contracted after pembrolizumab.

PCR or immunohistochemistry showed mismatch repair deficiency in every enrolled patient. TCRs were sequenced from a few patients responding to pembrolizumab. Germline V gene lookup returns CDR1 SGHAT and CDR2 FQNNGV. The CDR3 runs 11 residues. V was clipped by 10 bases and J by 3 bases, with 10 bases between them. TCRdb keeps only in-frame clones here, not all; method: immunoSEQ multiplex PCR. The profile covers roughly 45,000 clones, with approximately 80% appearing a single time and around 3.5% taken by the ten largest. The gene calls are TRBV11-2 and TRBJ2-7, with a weak D call TRBD1 (5 bases). The material was PBMCs, obtained before pembrolizumab treatment. This TCR derives from an adult with mismatch repair-deficient cancer. CDR3 sequence (DNA): TGTGCCACCCGGACACACTACGAGCAGTACTTC. Its translation is CATRTHYEQYF.